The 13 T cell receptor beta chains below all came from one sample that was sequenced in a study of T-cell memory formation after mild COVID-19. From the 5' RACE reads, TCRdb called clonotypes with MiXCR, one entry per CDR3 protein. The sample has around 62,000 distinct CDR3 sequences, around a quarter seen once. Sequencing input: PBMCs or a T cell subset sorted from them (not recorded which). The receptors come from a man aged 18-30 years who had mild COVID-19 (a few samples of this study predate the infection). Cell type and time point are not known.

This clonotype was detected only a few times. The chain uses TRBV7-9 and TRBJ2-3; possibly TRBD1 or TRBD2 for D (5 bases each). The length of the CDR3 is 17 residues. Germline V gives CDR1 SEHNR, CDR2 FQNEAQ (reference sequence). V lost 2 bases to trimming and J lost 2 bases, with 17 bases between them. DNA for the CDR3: TGTGCCAGCAGCTTACTAGCTCAGGGATTCCTCACAGATACGCAGTATTTT. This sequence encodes CASSLLAQGFLTDTQYF.

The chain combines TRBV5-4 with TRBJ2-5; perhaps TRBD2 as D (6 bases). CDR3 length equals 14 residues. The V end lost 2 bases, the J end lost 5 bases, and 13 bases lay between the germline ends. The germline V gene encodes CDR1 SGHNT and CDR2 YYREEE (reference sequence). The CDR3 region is CASSFGGVVETQYF. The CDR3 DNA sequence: TGTGCCAGCAGCTTCGGGGGAGTAGTGGAGACCCAGTACTTC. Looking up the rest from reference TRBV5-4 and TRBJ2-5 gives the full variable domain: ETGVTQSPTHLIKTRGQQVTLRCSSQSGHNTVSWYQQALGQGPQFIFQYYREEENGRGNFPPRFSGLQFPNYSSELNVNALELDDSALYLCASSFGGVVETQYFGPGTRLLVL.

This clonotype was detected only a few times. The CDR3 coding sequence is TGTGCCAGCGCCTCAGGGGGCCCCTACGAGCAGTACTTC. Encoded protein: CASASGGPYEQYF. The chain combines TRBV6-6 with TRBJ2-7; 8 bases are a match to TRBD1. The CDR3 consists of 13 residues. The junction had 5 bases not matched to a gene; V was cut back by 8 bases and J by 2 bases. Germline CDR1 reads MNHNY; CDR2 reads SVGAGI (reference sequence).

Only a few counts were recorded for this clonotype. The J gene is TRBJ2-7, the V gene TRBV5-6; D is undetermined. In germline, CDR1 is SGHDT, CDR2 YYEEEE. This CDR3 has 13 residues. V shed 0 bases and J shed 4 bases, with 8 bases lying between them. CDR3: CASSLEGMYEQYV. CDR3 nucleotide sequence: TGTGCCAGCAGCTTGGAAGGGATGTACGAGCAGTACGTC.

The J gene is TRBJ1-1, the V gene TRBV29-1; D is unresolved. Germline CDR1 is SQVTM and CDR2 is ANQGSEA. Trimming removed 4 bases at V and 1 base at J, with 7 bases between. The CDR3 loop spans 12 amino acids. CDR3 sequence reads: CSVGPGNTEAFF. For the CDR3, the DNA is TGCAGCGTTGGTCCCGGGAACACTGAAGCTTTCTTT.

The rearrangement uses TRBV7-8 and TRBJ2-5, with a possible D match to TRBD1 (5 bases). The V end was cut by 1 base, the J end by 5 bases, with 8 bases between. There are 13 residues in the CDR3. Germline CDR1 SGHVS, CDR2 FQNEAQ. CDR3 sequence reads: CASSLEGPETQYF. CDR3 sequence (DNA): TGTGCCAGCAGCTTAGAGGGGCCGGAGACCCAGTACTTC.

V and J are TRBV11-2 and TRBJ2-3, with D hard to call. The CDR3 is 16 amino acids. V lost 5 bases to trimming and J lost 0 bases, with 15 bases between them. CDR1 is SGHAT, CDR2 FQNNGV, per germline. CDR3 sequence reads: CASSPGRGSSTDTQYF. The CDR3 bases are TGTGCCAGCAGCCCCGGACGCGGTTCTAGCACAGATACGCAGTATTTT.

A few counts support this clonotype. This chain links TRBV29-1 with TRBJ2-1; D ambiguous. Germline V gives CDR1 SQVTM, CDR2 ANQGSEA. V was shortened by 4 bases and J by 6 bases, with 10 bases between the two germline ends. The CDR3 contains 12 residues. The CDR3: CSVASYSNEQFF. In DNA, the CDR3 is TGCAGCGTTGCATCATACAGCAATGAGCAGTTCTTC.

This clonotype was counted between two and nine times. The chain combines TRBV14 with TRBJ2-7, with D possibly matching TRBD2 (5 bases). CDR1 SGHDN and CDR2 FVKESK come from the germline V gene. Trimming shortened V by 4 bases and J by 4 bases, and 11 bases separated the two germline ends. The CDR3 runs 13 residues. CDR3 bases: TGTGCCAGCAGCCCGACCCCGGGGTACGAGCAGTACTTC. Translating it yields CASSPTPGYEQYF. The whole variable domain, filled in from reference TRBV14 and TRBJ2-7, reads EAGVTQFPSHSVIEKGQTVTLRCDPISGHDNLYWYRRVMGKEIKFLLHFVKESKQDESGMPNNRFLAERTGGTYSTLKVQPAELEDSGVYFCASSPTPGYEQYFGPGTRLTVT.

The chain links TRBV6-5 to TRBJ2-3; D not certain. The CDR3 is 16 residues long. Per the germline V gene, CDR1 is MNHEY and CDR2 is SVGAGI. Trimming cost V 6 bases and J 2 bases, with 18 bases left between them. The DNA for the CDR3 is TGTGCCAGCAGGCCCGGGCCCCGAGGCCACACAGATACGCAGTATTTT. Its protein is CASRPGPRGHTDTQYF.

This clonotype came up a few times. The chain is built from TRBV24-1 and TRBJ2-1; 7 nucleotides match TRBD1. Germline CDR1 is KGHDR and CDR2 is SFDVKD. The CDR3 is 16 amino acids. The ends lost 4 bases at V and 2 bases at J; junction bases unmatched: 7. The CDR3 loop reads CATSDRDSMAYNEQFF. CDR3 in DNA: TGTGCCACCAGTGACAGGGACAGTATGGCCTACAATGAGCAGTTCTTC.

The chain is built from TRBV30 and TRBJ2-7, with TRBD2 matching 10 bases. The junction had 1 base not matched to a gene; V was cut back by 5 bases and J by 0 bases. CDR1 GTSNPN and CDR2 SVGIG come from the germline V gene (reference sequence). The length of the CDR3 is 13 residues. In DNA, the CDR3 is TGTGCCTGGGGACTAGCGGCCTCCTACGAGCAGTACTTC. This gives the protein CAWGLAASYEQYF.

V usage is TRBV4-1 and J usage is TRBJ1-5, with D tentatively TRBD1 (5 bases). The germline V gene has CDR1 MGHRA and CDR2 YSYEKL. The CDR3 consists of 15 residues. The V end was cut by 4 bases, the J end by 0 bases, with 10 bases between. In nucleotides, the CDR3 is TGCGCCAGCAGCCTTAGAGGGGTTAGCAATCAGCCCCAGCATTTT. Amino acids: CASSLRGVSNQPQHF.